What follows are 9 T cell receptor beta chains derived from one specimen sequenced in a study of cytomegalovirus exposure and HLA in healthy donors (dated 2017 in TCRdb). Library creation used the immunoSEQ multiplex PCR assay. A mixture of 60 forward primers for TCR Vbeta segments and 13 reverse primers for TCR Jbeta segments was used in the multiplex PCR. The table was pulled from immuneACCESS by TCRdb, which kept in-frame rearrangements only. Such tables lose some clones; where checked, under half of the loss comes from unresolved V genes, and the rest has no known cause. This sample comprises approximately 120,000 clones, approximately 80% of them detected only once. Just under 2% of the sample is taken by the ten largest. Sequenced sample: PBMCs. These receptors were collected from a man between 45 and 60 years old in good health and CMV-seronegative.

As concerns this clone: Compared with germline, one end of the junction differs, possibly owing to a read error. The chain couples TRBV7-9 to TRBJ1-6; D remains unclear. CDR3 length equals 14 residues. Germline-derived CDR1 and CDR2 are SEHNR and FQNEAQ (reference sequence). CDR3 loop: CSSSFGQRYSPLHF. DNA for the CDR3: TGTTCCAGCAGCTTTGGCCAGCGATATTCACCCCTCCACTTT.

This clone was seen a handful of times. The gene calls are TRBV9 and TRBJ1-6; D uncertain. The ends were cut back, 0 bases at V and 2 bases at J, with 3 bases in the middle. The CDR3 is 14 amino acids. Germline loops: CDR1 SGDLS, CDR2 YYNGEE. The CDR3 sequence is CASSVATYNSPLHF. CDR3 nucleotides: TGTGCCAGCAGCGTAGCTACCTATAATTCACCCCTCCACTTT.

With respect to this clone: The junction departs from the called germline gene at one end, perhaps through a read error. The chain employs TRBV7-9 and TRBJ1-2, with TRBD1 identical over 8 bases. The CDR3 is 15 amino acids. Germline CDR1 and CDR2: SEHNR and FQNEAQ (reference sequence). The CDR3 DNA sequence: TGTTCCAGCAGCTTAACGACAGGGGTTTTTGGGGGCTACACCTTC. Translated: CSSSLTTGVFGGYTF.

The V and J genes are TRBV5-4 and TRBJ2-7; the match to TRBD2 covers 7 bases. This CDR3 is 14 amino acids long. Trimming removed 0 bases from V and 0 bases from J; junction bases left unmatched: 0. CDR1 is SGHNT and CDR2 is YYREEE in the germline V gene (reference sequence). For the CDR3, the DNA is TGTGCCAGCAGCTTGGGCGGGAGCTCCTACGAGCAGTACGTC. It is translated as CASSLGGSSYEQYV.

This rearrangement joins TRBV19 to TRBJ2-5; D unresolved. Germline CDR1 and CDR2: LNHDA and SQIVND (reference sequence). Trimming left V 6 bases short and J 2 bases short, with 10 bases between. This CDR3 is built from 13 residues. The CDR3 DNA reads TGTGCCAGTAGCAGTGGCAGACAAGAGACCCAGTACTTC. This translates into CASSSGRQETQYF.

The chain employs TRBV23-1 and TRBJ2-7; D is perhaps TRBD1 (5 bases). TRBV23-1 is classed as an ORF, of uncertain function. This CDR3 comprises 13 residues. With 4 bases removed from V and 1 base from J, the gap between germline ends came to 8 bases. The CDR3: CASSRAGSYEQYV. The CDR3 nucleotides read TGCGCCAGCAGTCGGGCAGGGTCCTACGAGCAGTACGTC.

V usage is TRBV28 and J usage is TRBJ2-3; perhaps TRBD2 as D (6 bases). Looked up from germline, CDR1 is MDHEN and CDR2 is SYDVKM. V dropped 0 bases and J dropped 4 bases, with 11 bases sitting between them. The CDR3 loop spans 15 amino acids. This CDR3 reads CASSLWGGRADTQYF. CDR3 in DNA: TGTGCCAGCAGTTTATGGGGGGGTAGAGCAGATACGCAGTATTTT. Full variable domain (missing parts from reference TRBV28 and TRBJ2-3): DVKVTQSSRYLVKRTGEKVFLECVQDMDHENMFWYRQDPGLGLRLIYFSYDVKMKEKGDIPEGYSVSREKKERFSLILESASTNQTSMYLCASSLWGGRADTQYFGPGTRLTVL.

The chain is built from TRBV6-5 and TRBJ2-5, with D possibly TRBD2 on 5 matching bases. V gave up 0 bases and J gave up 3 bases, with 8 bases separating them. The CDR3 is 14 residues long. The V gene's germline CDR1 is MNHEY and CDR2 SVGAGI. The CDR3, as DNA: TGTGCCAGCAGTTACTCACTAGGAAAAGAGACCCAGTACTTC. Amino acids: CASSYSLGKETQYF.

The DNA for the CDR3 is TGTGCCAGCTCGCAGACGACAGGAGAGGCTGGGGCCAACGTCCTGACTTTC. It encodes CASSQTTGEAGANVLTF. The chain combines TRBV18 with TRBJ2-6; a weak D match, TRBD1 (6 bases). The CDR3 has 17 amino acids. The germline CDR1 and CDR2 sequences are KGHSH and LQKENI. V was pared by 6 bases and J by 2 bases, with 17 bases between. The variable domain in full, with the rest retrieved from reference TRBV18 and TRBJ2-6, is NAGVMQNPRHLVRRRGQEARLRCSPMKGHSHVYWYRQLPEEGLKFMVYLQKENIIDESGMPKERFSAEFPKEGPSILRIQQVVRGDSAAYFCASSQTTGEAGANVLTFGAGSRLTVL.